Shown below are 11 T cell receptor beta chains from a single sample sequenced in a study of early T cells in non-severe SARS-CoV-2 infection. TCRdb itself ran the 5' RACE reads through MiXCR, one entry per CDR3 protein. Altogether around 58,000 distinct CDR3 sequences are present, around 4.9% being singletons, with the ten largest covering just under 5%. Sequencing used whole blood. The origin of the receptors is an adult who was a healthcare worker with PCR-confirmed SARS-CoV-2 infection or an uninfected control (not recorded which).

This clonotype was seen repeatedly, ten times or more. The chain has TRBV7-3 and TRBJ2-1, with 10 bases fitting TRBD2. The V and J ends lost 1 base and 5 bases, in that order; junction bases with no gene match: 8. The CDR3 sequence is 17 residues long. CDR1 is SGHTA and CDR2 is FQGTGA in the germline V gene. CDR3 in DNA: TGTGCCAGCAGCTTAAGTTGGGCTAGCGGGAGTAACAATGAGCAGTTCTTC. Amino acids: CASSLSWASGSNNEQFF.

The V gene is TRBV20-1, the J gene TRBJ1-2; D gene unclear. Germline assignment: CDR1 DFQATT and CDR2 SNEGSKA (reference sequence). Trimming cost V 0 bases and J 7 bases, with 9 bases left between them. This CDR3 contains 12 residues. The CDR3 DNA reads as TGCAGTGCTAGAGATCCCCTTCGTGGCTACACCTTC. The encoded protein is CSARDPLRGYTF.

This clonotype was recorded many times. The chain carries TRBV11-2 and TRBJ2-3; D is ambiguous. Germline CDR1 SGHAT, CDR2 FQNNGV. The V end lost 0 bases, the J end lost 4 bases, and 5 bases lay between the germline ends. CDR3 size: 13 residues. CDR3 sequence (DNA): TGTGCCAGCAGCTTAGAGCGGTCAGATACGCAGTATTTT. The encoded protein is CASSLERSDTQYF.

This clonotype has just a few counts. The V and J genes are TRBV18 and TRBJ2-3; 8 bases agree with TRBD1. The CDR3 totals 14 residues. The germline gives CDR1 KGHSH, CDR2 LQKENI. The ends lost 6 bases at V and 2 bases at J; junction bases unmatched: 4. This CDR3 reads CASSPGQVTDTQYF. The CDR3 nucleotides read TGTGCCAGCTCCCCGGGACAGGTCACAGATACGCAGTATTTT.

There are many counts of this clonotype. This chain uses TRBV5-1 with TRBJ2-3; a weak D match, TRBD2 (6 bases). This CDR3 has 17 residues. Per germline, CDR1 SGHRS and CDR2 YFSETQ. Trimming shortened V by 3 bases and J by 6 bases, and 23 bases separated the two germline ends. The DNA for the CDR3 is TGCGCCAGCAGCTACGGGGCGGACTACCCCAATCGGGATACGCAGTATTTT. This encodes CASSYGADYPNRDTQYF.

The DNA for the CDR3 is TGCAGTGCTAGAGATTCACGGATGGGTGAAAAACTGTTTTTT. This sequence encodes CSARDSRMGEKLFF. The chain uses TRBV20-1 and TRBJ1-4; D uncertain. Germline V CDR1 and CDR2: DFQATT, SNEGSKA (reference sequence). The V end lost 0 bases, the J end lost 7 bases, and 12 bases lay between the germline ends. This CDR3 comprises 14 residues.

This clonotype was seen many times. The rearrangement uses TRBV7-2 and TRBJ2-2; possible D gene TRBD1, 5 bases. Germline V CDR1 and CDR2: SGHTA, FQGNSA. Trimming cost V 5 bases and J 0 bases, with 16 bases left between them. This CDR3 has 17 amino acids. The CDR3 sequence: CASSPQGVAANTGELFF. The CDR3 bases are TGTGCCAGCAGCCCCCAAGGGGTAGCAGCGAACACCGGGGAGCTGTTTTTT. The full variable domain, rest sourced from reference TRBV7-2 and TRBJ2-2, is GAGVSQSPSNKVTEKGKDVELRCDPISGHTALYWYRQSLGQGLEFLIYFQGNSAPDKSGLPSDRFSAERTGGSVSTLTIQRTQQEDSAVYLCASSPQGVAANTGELFFGEGSRLTVL.

This clonotype was picked up a small number of times. The rearrangement joins TRBV7-9 to TRBJ2-1; the D is unclear. Germline CDR1 is SEHNR and CDR2 is FQNEAQ (reference sequence). This CDR3 region has 16 residues. Trimming pared 4 bases from V and 5 bases from J, leaving 18 bases between. This CDR3 reads CASSSTRPSYDNEQFF. DNA for the CDR3: TGTGCCAGCAGCTCCACTCGACCCTCCTACGACAATGAGCAGTTCTTC.

The table lists this clonotype with many counts. The chain combines TRBV29-1 with TRBJ1-1; the D gene is possibly TRBD1 (5 bases). Per germline, CDR1 SQVTM and CDR2 ANQGSEA. The CDR3 has 15 residues. V lost 5 bases, J lost 4 bases, and 20 bases lay in between. The CDR3 sequence: CSVLYNGAIVTEAFF. The CDR3, as DNA: TGCAGCGTTCTGTATAATGGGGCGATTGTCACTGAAGCTTTCTTT.

This clonotype was picked up many times. J is TRBJ1-1 and V is TRBV29-1, with no clear D. Germline V gives CDR1 SQVTM, CDR2 ANQGSEA. V lost 5 bases and J 0 bases, leaving 10 bases between the germline ends. The length of the CDR3 is 13 residues. Here the CDR3 reads CSVSNTMNTEAFF. CDR3 DNA: TGCAGCGTTTCCAACACAATGAACACTGAAGCTTTCTTT.

This clonotype was observed at least ten times. The J gene is TRBJ2-5, the V gene TRBV12-2; the table's D call of TRBD2 was not tested on the DNA. TRBV12-2 is flagged as a pseudogene. There are 15 residues in the CDR3. The CDR3 is CASRLSAGGPETQYF. The CDR3 DNA follows: TGTGCAAGTCGCTTATCGGCGGGAGGCCCGGAGACCCAGTACTTC.